This TCR beta chain is drawn from a study of shared clonotypes between healthy human individuals. Details on this clone: What it recognizes is unknown.

Findings of the study overall: Genetic and exposure-history diversity was limited by the few donors.

The CDR3 loop spans 15 amino acids. V was cut by 2 bases and J by 1 base, with 12 bases left in between. Germline V lookup: CDR1 MNHEY, CDR2 SVGAGI. Replicate PCRs for unsorted PBMC used approximately 300 ng DNA (approximately 33,000 T cell genomes). Here immunoSEQ multiplex PCR was the method, and the copy in TCRdb shows in-frame clones only, minus some. There are some 470,000 clones in the sample; about three quarters occur only once, and 13% lies in the top ten. Sample: PBMCs. The rearrangement links TRBV6-5 to TRBJ2-7; D might be TRBD1 (5 bases). This TCR was recovered from a woman aged 40 to 50 in good health. Some clones in this sample may be carry-over from other donors' samples. DNA for the CDR3: TGTGCCAGCAGTTACGGGTTGGGGCGATCCTACGAGCAGTACTTC. Translation: CASSYGLGRSYEQYF.